This T cell receptor (beta chain) is from a study of blood T cells in healthy people across ages. Study-wide results and limits: Estimated diversity across one million T cells was deemed an underestimate.

A second PCR of roughly 6 to 12 cycles used a sample-barcoded 5' primer and a J-beta primer mix. Each CDR3 protein gets one entry after TCRdb re-called the 5' RACE reads with MiXCR. The sample yields about 1,500,000 distinct CDR3 sequences, 42% seen once. This clonotype has only one observation. Its antigen is currently unknown. The CDR3 is 15 residues long. The ends were cut back, 3 bases at V and 15 bases at J, with 21 bases in the middle. Germline-derived CDR1 and CDR2 are LGHDT and YNNKEL (reference sequence). The genes are TRBV3-1 and TRBJ2-6; D is possibly TRBD1 (6 bases). The receptor was isolated from a woman under 30 in good health. Specimen: blood. The DNA for the CDR3 is TGTGCCAGCAGCCATACAGGGTTTGGGGCCAATGCCCTGACTTTC. It translates to CASSHTGFGANALTF.